The present entry profiles one TCR beta chain with its context. Trimming took off 1 base at V and 5 bases at J, with 10 bases between the two ends. CDR3 length equals 13 residues. From germline, CDR1 is SGHNT and CDR2 YYREEE (reference sequence). The sample is drawn from a study of T cell responses to AZD1222 COVID-19 vaccine. This table comes from immunoSEQ multiplex PCR, and its TCRdb copy is limited to in-frame clones, with some not included. The sample contains about 190,000 clones, 90% to 95% of which appear only once. Sequencing used peripheral blood, obtained on day 0 of AZD1222 vaccination. The rearrangement joins TRBV5-4 to TRBJ2-7; D unclear. The origin of this receptor is an adult in good health. The CDR3 protein is CASSLPQFNEQYF. The CDR3 DNA reads TGTGCCAGCAGCTTGCCACAGTTTAACGAGCAGTACTTC.